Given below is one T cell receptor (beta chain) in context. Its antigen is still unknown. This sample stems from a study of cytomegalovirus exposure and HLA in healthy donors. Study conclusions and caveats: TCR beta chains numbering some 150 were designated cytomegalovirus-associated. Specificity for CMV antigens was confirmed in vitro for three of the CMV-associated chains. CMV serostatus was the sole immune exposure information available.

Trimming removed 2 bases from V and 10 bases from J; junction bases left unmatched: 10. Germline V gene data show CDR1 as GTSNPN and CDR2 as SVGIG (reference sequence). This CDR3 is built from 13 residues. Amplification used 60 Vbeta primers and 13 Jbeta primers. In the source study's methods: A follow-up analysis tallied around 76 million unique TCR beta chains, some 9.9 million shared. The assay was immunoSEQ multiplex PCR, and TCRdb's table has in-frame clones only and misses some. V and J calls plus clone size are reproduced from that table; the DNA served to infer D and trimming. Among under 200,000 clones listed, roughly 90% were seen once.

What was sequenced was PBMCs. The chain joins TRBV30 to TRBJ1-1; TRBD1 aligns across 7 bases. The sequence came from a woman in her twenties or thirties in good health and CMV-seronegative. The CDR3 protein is CAWSHYRGDRAFF. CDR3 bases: TGTGCCTGGAGTCACTACAGGGGAGATCGAGCTTTCTTT. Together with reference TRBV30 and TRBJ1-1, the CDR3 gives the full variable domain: SQTIHQWPATLVQPVGSPLSLECTVEGTSNPNLYWYRQAAGRGLQLLFYSVGIGQISSEVPQNLSASRPQDRQFILSSKKLLLSDSGFYLCAWSHYRGDRAFFGQGTRLTVV.